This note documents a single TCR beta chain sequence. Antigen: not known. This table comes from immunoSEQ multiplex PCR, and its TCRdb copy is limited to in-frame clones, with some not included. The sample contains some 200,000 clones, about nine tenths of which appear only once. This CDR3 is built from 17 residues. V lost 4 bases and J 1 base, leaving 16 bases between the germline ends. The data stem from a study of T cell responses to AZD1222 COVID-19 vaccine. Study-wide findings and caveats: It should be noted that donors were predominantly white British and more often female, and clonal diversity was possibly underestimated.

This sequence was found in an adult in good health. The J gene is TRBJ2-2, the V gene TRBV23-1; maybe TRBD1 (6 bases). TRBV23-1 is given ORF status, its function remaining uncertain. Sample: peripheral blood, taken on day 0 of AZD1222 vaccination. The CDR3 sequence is CASSPTIWGRNTGELFF. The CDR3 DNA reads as TGCGCCAGCAGTCCCACGATTTGGGGGCGGAACACCGGGGAGCTGTTTTTT.